The subject of this entry is one TCR beta chain. Method: immunoSEQ multiplex PCR; TCRdb's copy keeps in-frame clones and lacks some. This sample has roughly 2.6 million clones, with roughly nine tenths found just once. The record originates from a study of shared clonotypes between healthy human individuals. This CDR3 is 12 amino acids long. Deletions cut 4 bases from V and 6 bases from J, with 9 bases between. CDR1 is SGHVS and CDR2 is FQNEAQ in the germline V gene. This sequence joins TRBV7-8 and TRBJ1-2; D not resolved. This TCR derives from a man aged 18 to 29 in good health. The sample consisted of naive CD4+ T cells sorted from blood. Subset in this sample: CD45RA+ positively selected. CDR3 sequence reads: CASSSNRDGYTF. For the CDR3, the DNA is TGTGCCAGCAGCTCCAACCGCGATGGCTACACCTTC.